These 11 T cell receptor beta chains were all obtained from the same sample, sequenced in a study of metastatic and nonmetastatic thyroid tumors. TCRdb used MiXCR to call clones anew from the PCR reads. The table records roughly 30,000 clones, approximately 19% of them present only once. Before thyroid surgery, none of the patients had received any treatment. Sequencing input: blood. All receptors come from a female donor with papillary thyroid cancer or a benign thyroid nodule (not recorded which). Some clones in this sample may be carry-over from other donors' samples.

This clone is deemed medium-sized. This chain uses TRBV6-2 or TRBV6-3 with TRBJ2-5, with D possibly being TRBD1 (6 bases). CDR3 length equals 12 residues. The germline V and J ends were trimmed by 7 bases and 1 base, with 7 bases remaining between them. The V gene's germline CDR1 is MNHEY and CDR2 SVGEGT. The CDR3 DNA reads TGTGCCAGCATGGACAGCCAAGAGACCCAGTACTTC. Translation gives CASMDSQETQYF.

In its sample, this clone was seen many times. The chain joins TRBV14 to TRBJ1-4; D may be TRBD1 (5 bases). The V end was cut by 2 bases, the J end by 3 bases, with 10 bases between. The CDR3 contains 15 residues. Germline CDR1 reads SGHDN; CDR2 reads FVKESK. CDR3 loop: CASSQWGEANEKLFF. CDR3 coding DNA: TGTGCCAGCAGCCAATGGGGGGAGGCTAATGAAAAACTGTTTTTT.

Remarks on this clone: At one end the junction does not follow the germline gene, possibly because of a read error. The V call is TRBV5-8, the J call TRBJ2-7; 9 bases are shared with TRBD1. The CDR3 consists of 15 residues. CDR1 and CDR2 from the germline V gene are SGHTS and YDEGEE. DNA for the CDR3: TGTGCCAGCAGCCAACCGGGACAGGGAACCTACGAGCGGTACTTC. Amino acids: CASSQPGQGTYERYF.

This clone was counted once. One base away lies a much larger clone, so this may be a sequencing read error. The V call is TRBV4-3, the J call TRBJ2-3; the D gene could be TRBD1 or TRBD2 (6 bases each). The CDR3 spans 15 residues. V shed 4 bases and J shed 0 bases, with 11 bases lying between them. CDR1 is LGHNA and CDR2 is YSLEER in the germline V gene. The CDR3: CASSPRGLSTDTQYF. In DNA form, the CDR3 reads TGCGCCAGCAGCCCCCGGGGGCTCAGCACAGATACGCAGTATTTT.

This clone was observed at least ten times. This chain uses TRBV4-1 with TRBJ2-1, with D possibly matching TRBD2 (5 bases). V gave up 4 bases and J gave up 7 bases, with 11 bases separating them. Germline CDR1 reads MGHRA; CDR2 reads YSYEKL. The CDR3 is 13 amino acids. The CDR3: CASSRPGGNEQFF. In nucleotides, the CDR3 is TGCGCCAGCAGCCGGCCGGGCGGGAATGAGCAGTTCTTC.

This clone was recorded at least ten times. The chain couples TRBV7-8 to TRBJ2-1, with 12 positions matching TRBD2. This CDR3 region has 15 residues. V shed 5 bases and J 7 bases; nucleotides not matched to a gene: 6. Germline CDR1 is SGHVS and CDR2 is FQNEAQ. The CDR3 DNA follows: TGTGCCAGCAGCGGGCGGACTAGCGGGATGAATGAGCAGTTCTTC. Protein product: CASSGRTSGMNEQFF.

This clone was observed a single time. This chain uses TRBV20-1 with TRBJ2-1, with TRBD2 identical over 12 bases. The CDR3 length is 18 residues. Trimming cost V 6 bases and J 0 bases; bases outside gene matches: 12. Germline CDR1 and CDR2: DFQATT and SNEGSKA (reference sequence). CDR3 sequence reads: CSATDPTSGSVSYNEQFF. The CDR3 nucleotides are TGCAGTGCAACAGACCCGACTAGCGGGAGTGTCTCCTACAATGAGCAGTTCTTC.

At least ten counts were recorded for this clone. The gene calls are TRBV20-1 and TRBJ1-2; no reliable D call. CDR3 length: 14 residues. V was clipped by 5 bases and J by 4 bases, with 17 bases between them. Germline V gene lookup returns CDR1 DFQATT and CDR2 SNEGSKA (reference sequence). The chain's CDR3 is CSARHLQELYGYTF. CDR3 sequence (DNA): TGCAGTGCTCGACACCTGCAGGAGCTCTATGGCTACACCTTC.

This clone was found once. The chain has TRBV7-9 and TRBJ2-5; 10 nucleotides agree with TRBD2. The CDR3 totals 17 residues. Trimming cost V 5 bases and J 8 bases; bases outside gene matches: 17. The germline V gene encodes CDR1 SEHNR and CDR2 FQNEAQ (reference sequence). CDR3 sequence reads: CASSRGLAVPDRDTQYF. The CDR3 DNA reads as TGTGCCAGCAGCCGCGGACTAGCGGTTCCGGATCGAGATACCCAGTACTTC.

This clone was seen ten or more times. The gene calls are TRBV20-1 and TRBJ1-1, with 9 bases matching TRBD1. The junction had 12 bases not matched to a gene; V was cut back by 6 bases and J by 10 bases. From germline, CDR1 is DFQATT and CDR2 SNEGSKA (reference sequence). CDR3 length equals 13 residues. DNA of the CDR3: TGCAGTGCAGACGGACAGGGGCCCCAGGGAGCTTTCTTT. Translated, it gives CSADGQGPQGAFF.

This clone was counted many times. The J gene is TRBJ1-2, the V gene TRBV5-6, with unresolved D. Germline V gives CDR1 SGHDT, CDR2 YYEEEE. V was trimmed by 0 bases and J by 1 base, leaving 4 bases between them. The CDR3 is 13 amino acids. CDR3 DNA: TGTGCCAGCAGCTTGGCAGATAACTATGGCTACACCTTC. Residues: CASSLADNYGYTF.